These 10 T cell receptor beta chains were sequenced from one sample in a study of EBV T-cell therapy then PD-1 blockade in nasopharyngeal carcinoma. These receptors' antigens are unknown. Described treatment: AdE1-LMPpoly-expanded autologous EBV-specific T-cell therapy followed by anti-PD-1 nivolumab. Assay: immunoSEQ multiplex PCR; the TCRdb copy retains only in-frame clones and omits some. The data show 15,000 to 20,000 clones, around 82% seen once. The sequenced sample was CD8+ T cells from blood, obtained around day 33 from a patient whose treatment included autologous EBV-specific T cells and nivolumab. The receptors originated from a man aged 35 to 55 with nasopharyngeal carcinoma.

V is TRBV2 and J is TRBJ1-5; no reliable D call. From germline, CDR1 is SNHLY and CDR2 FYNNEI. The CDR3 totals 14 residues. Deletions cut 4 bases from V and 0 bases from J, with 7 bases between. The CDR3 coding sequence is TGTGCCAGCAGTGGCTCTTATAGCAATCAGCCCCAGCATTTT. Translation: CASSGSYSNQPQHF.

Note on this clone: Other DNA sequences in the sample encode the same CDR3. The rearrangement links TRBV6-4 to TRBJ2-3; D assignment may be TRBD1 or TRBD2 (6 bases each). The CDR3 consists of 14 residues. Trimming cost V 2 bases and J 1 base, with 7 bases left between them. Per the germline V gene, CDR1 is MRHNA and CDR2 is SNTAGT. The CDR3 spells CASSDRGGTDTQYF. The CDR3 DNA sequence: TGTGCCAGCAGTGACAGGGGGGGCACAGATACGCAGTATTTT.

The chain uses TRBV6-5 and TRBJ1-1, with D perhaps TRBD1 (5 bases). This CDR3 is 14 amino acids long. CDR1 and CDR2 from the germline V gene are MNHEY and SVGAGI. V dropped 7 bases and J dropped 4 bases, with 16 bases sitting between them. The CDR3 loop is CASNSGGESTEAFF. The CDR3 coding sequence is TGTGCCAGCAACTCGGGAGGGGAGAGCACTGAAGCTTTCTTT.

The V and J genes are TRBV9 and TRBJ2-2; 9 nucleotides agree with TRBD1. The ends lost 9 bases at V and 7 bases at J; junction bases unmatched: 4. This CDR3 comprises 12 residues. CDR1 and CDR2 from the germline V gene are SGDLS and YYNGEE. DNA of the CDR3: TGTGCCACGGAGGGACAGGGCGGGGAGCTGTTTTTT. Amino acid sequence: CATEGQGGELFF.

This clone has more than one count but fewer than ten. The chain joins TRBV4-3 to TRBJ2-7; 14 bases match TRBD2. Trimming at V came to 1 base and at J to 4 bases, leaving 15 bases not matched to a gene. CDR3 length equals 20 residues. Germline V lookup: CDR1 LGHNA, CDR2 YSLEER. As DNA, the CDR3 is TGCGCCAGCAGCCAAGGCTGGTTCGAGACTAGCGGGGGGGACCCTTACGAGCAGTACTTC. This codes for CASSQGWFETSGGDPYEQYF.

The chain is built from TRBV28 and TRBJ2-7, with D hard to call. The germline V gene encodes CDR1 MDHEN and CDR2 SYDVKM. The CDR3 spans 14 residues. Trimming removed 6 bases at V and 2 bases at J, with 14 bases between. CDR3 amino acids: CASRMRPYPYEQYF. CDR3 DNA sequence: TGTGCCAGCAGGATGAGACCTTATCCCTACGAGCAGTACTTC.

The CDR3 reads CASSYSTGEIYGYTF. CDR3 nucleotide sequence: TGTGCCAGCAGCTATTCGACAGGGGAGATTTATGGCTACACCTTC. The genes are TRBV3-1 (or the pseudogene TRBV3-2) and TRBJ1-2; TRBD1 matches at 8 bases. The CDR3 is made up of 15 amino acids. Germline V gene sequence: CDR1 LGHDT, CDR2 YNNKEL (reference sequence). V was pared by 5 bases and J by 5 bases, with 10 bases of the junction left unmatched.

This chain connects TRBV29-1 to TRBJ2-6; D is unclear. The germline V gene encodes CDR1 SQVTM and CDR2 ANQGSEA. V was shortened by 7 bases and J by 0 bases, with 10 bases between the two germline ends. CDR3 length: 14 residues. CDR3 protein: CSARHTSGANVLTF. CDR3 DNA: TGCAGCGCGAGACATACCTCTGGGGCCAACGTCCTGACTTTC.

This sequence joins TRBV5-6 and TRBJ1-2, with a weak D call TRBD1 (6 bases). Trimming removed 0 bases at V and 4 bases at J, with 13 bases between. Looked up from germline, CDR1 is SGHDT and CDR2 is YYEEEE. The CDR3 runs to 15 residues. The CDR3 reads CASSLVLGGGYGYTF. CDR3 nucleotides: TGTGCCAGCAGCTTGGTGCTGGGGGGCGGCTATGGCTACACCTTC.

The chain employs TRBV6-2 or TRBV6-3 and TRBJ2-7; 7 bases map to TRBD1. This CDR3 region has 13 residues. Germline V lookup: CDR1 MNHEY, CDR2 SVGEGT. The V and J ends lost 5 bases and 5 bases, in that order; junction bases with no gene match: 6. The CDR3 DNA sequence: TGTGCCAGCAGTACCTACAGGGGTAACGAGCAGTACTTC. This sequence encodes CASSTYRGNEQYF.